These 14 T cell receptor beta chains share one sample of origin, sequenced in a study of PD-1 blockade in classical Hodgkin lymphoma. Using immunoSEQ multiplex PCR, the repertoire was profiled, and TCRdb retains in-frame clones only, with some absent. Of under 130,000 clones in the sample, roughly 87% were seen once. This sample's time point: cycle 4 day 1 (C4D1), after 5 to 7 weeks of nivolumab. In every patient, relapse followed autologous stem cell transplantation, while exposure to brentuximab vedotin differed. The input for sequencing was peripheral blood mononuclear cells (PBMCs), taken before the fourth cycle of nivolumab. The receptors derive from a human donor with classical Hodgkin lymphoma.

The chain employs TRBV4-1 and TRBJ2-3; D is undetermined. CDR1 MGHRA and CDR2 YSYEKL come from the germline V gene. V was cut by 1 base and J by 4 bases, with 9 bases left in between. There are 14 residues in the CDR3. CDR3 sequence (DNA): TGCGCCAGCAGCCAAGGCTTGTTCCCAGATACGCAGTATTTT. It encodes CASSQGLFPDTQYF.

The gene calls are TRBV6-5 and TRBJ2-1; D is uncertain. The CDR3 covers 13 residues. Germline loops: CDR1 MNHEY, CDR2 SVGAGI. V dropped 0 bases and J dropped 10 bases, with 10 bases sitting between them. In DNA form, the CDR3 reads TGTGCCAGCAGTTACTCGCCTGGCGTGGAGCAGTTCTTC. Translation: CASSYSPGVEQFF.

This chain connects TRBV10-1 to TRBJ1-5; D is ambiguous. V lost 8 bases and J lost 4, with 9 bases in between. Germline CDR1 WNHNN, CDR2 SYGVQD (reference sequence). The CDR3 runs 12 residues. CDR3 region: CASQWGNQPQHF. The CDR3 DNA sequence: TGCGCCAGCCAATGGGGAAATCAGCCCCAGCATTTT.

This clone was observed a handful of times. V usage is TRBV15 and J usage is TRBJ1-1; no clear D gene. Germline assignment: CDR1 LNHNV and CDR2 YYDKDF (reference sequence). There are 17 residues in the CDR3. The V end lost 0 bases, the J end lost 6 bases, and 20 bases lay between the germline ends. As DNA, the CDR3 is TGTGCCACCAGCAGAGATGGTTTAAGTAATCTTAAATCTGAAGCTTTCTTT. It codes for CATSRDGLSNLKSEAFF. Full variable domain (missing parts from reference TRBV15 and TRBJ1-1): DAMVIQNPRYQVTQFGKPVTLSCSQTLNHNVMYWYQQKSSQAPKLLFHYYDKDFNNEADTPDNFQSRRPNTSFCFLDIRSPGLGDTAMYLCATSRDGLSNLKSEAFFGQGTRLTVV.

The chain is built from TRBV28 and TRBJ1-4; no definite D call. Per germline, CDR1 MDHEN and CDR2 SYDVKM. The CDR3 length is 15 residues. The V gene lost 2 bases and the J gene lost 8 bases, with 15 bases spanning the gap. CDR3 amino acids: CASSLPREGGEKLFF. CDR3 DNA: TGTGCCAGCAGTTTACCCCGGGAGGGTGGGGAAAAACTGTTTTTT.

CDR3 loop: CASSLAVAYEQYF. CDR3 bases: TGTGCCAGCAGCTTAGCGGTAGCCTACGAGCAGTACTTC. V and J are TRBV11-2 and TRBJ2-7, with unresolved D. Germline V CDR1 and CDR2: SGHAT, FQNNGV. The CDR3 is made up of 13 amino acids. V lost 1 base and J lost 2, with 6 bases in between.

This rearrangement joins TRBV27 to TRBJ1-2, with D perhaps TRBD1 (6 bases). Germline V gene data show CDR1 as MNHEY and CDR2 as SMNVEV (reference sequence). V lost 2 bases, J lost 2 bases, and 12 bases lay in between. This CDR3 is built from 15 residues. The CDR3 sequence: CASSLGGASNYGYTF. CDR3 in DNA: TGTGCCAGCAGTTTAGGGGGCGCATCCAACTATGGCTACACCTTC.

CDR3 coding DNA: TGTGCCAGCGGGACTAGCGGTACTAGCACAGATACGCAGTATTTT. Encoded protein: CASGTSGTSTDTQYF. The V gene is TRBV28, the J gene TRBJ2-3, with 11 bases that match TRBD2. The germline CDR1 and CDR2 sequences are MDHEN and SYDVKM. This CDR3 is built from 15 residues. V lost 8 bases, J lost 0 bases, and 4 bases stayed unmatched. Based on the CDR3 plus reference TRBV28 and TRBJ2-3, the full variable domain is DVKVTQSSRYLVKRTGEKVFLECVQDMDHENMFWYRQDPGLGLRLIYFSYDVKMKEKGDIPEGYSVSREKKERFSLILESASTNQTSMYLCASGTSGTSTDTQYFGPGTRLTVL.

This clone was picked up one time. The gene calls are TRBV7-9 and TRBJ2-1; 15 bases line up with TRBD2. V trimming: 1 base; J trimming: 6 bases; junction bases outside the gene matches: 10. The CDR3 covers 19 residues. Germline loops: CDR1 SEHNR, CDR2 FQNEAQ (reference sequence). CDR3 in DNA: TGTGCCAGCAGCTTAGAGTCTGGACTAGCGGGAGGGCCGCTCAATGAGCAGTTCTTC. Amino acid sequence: CASSLESGLAGGPLNEQFF.

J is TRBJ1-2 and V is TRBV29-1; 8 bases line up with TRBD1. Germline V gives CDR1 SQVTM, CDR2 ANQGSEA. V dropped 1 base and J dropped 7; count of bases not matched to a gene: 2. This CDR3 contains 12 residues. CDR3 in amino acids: CSVEARGPGYTF. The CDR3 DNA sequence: TGCAGCGTTGAAGCCAGGGGGCCTGGCTACACCTTC. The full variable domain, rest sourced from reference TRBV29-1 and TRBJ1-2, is SAVISQKPSRDICQRGTSLTIQCQVDSQVTMMFWYRQQPGQSLTLIATANQGSEATYESGFVIDKFPISRPNLTFSTLTVSNMSPEDSSIYLCSVEARGPGYTFGSGTRLTVV.

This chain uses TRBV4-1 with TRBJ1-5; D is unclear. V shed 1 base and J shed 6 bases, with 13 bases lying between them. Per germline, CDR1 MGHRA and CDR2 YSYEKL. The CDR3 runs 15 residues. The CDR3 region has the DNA TGCGCCAGCAGCCAAGTGGAGACATTACGTCAGCCCCAGCATTTT. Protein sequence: CASSQVETLRQPQHF.

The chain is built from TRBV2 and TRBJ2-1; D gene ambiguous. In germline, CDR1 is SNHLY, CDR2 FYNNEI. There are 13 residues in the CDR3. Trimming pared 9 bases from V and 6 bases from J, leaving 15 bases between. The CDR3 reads CASHPAWANEQFF. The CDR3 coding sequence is TGTGCCAGTCATCCGGCTTGGGCCAATGAGCAGTTCTTC.

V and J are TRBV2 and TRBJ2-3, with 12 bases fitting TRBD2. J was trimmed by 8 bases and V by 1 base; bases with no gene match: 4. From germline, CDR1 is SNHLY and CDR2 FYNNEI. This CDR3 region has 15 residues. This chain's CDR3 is CASSEGLAGEGTQYF. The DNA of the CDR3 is TGTGCCAGCAGTGAAGGACTAGCGGGAGAAGGTACGCAGTATTTT.

The CDR3 sequence is CASSRGYRDQKLFF. The CDR3 region has the DNA TGTGCCAGCAGCCGGGGGTACCGGGACCAAAAACTGTTTTTT. The J gene is TRBJ1-4, the V gene TRBV5-6; a weak D match, TRBD1 (5 bases). CDR1 is SGHDT and CDR2 is YYEEEE in the germline V gene. V was trimmed by 4 bases and J by 9 bases, leaving 16 bases between them. The CDR3 runs 14 residues. The variable domain in full, with the rest retrieved from reference TRBV5-6 and TRBJ1-4, is DAGVTQSPTHLIKTRGQQVTLRCSPKSGHDTVSWYQQALGQGPQFIFQYYEEEERQRGNFPDRFSGHQFPNYSSELNVNALLLGDSALYLCASSRGYRDQKLFFGSGTQLSVL.